A single T cell receptor (beta chain) is shown here with its context. The antigen remains unidentified. The data originate from a study of cytomegalovirus exposure and HLA in healthy donors. Whole-study results and caveats: Most of the TCR beta V segments (in an earlier analysis) were productive either about 87% or about 30% of the time.

Trimming shortened V by 3 bases and J by 0 bases, and 21 bases separated the two germline ends. This CDR3 has 18 amino acids. The germline V gene encodes CDR1 MDHEN and CDR2 SYDVKM. With 60 Vbeta and 13 Jbeta primers, the PCR was carried out. Produced via immunoSEQ multiplex PCR; TCRdb's table is partial and in-frame only. The sample carries 160,000 or so clones, about 80% recorded once. The sample taken for sequencing was PBMCs. The chain links TRBV28 to TRBJ2-7, with D unresolved. The receptor comes from a man aged 30 to 45 in good health and CMV-seronegative. CDR3 nucleotides: TGTGCCAGCAGTTTCCCCATTACTCTCACCGTAAGCTCCTACGAGCAGTACTTC. Translation: CASSFPITLTVSSYEQYF.